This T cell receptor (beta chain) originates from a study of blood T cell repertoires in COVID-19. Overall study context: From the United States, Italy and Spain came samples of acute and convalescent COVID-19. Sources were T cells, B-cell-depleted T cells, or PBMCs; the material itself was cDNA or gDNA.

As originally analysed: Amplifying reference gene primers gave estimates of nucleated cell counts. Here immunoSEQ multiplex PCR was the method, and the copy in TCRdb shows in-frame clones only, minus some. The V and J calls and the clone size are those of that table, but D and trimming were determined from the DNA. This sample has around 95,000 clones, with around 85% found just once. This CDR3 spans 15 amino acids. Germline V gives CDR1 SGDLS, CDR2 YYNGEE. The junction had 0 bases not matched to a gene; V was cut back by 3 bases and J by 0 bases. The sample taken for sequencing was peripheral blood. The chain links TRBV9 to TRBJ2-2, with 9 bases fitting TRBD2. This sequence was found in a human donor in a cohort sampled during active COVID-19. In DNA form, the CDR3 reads TGTGCCAGCAGCGGACTAGCGGCGAACACCGGGGAGCTGTTTTTT. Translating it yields CASSGLAANTGELFF.